The rows below give T cell receptor beta chains drawn from one sample of a study of blood T cell repertoires in COVID-19. Assay used: immunoSEQ multiplex PCR; TCRdb lists only in-frame clones, some missing. The sample has about 110,000 clones, around 76% seen once. Sequencing used peripheral blood. The receptor set was obtained from a woman in her seventies with acute or convalescent COVID-19. Both conserved end residues are part of each CDR3. Each record gives: CDR3 protein, J gene, V gene, clone size. Rows may omit the clone size; those that give it use once, few, many or a size class.

CDR3 protein: CASSKGTVTPDYEQYF
J gene: TRBJ2-7
V gene: TRBV21-1
clone size: .

CDR3 protein: CASSPRGGHGYTF
J gene: TRBJ1-2
V gene: TRBV6-5
clone size: few

CDR3 protein: CASRRGLAPTDTQYF
J gene: TRBJ2-3
V gene: TRBV2
clone size: .

CDR3 protein: CASSEWRTDSNQPQHF
J gene: TRBJ1-5
V gene: TRBV2
clone size: .

CDR3 protein: CASSREGVFNQPQHF
J gene: TRBJ1-5
V gene: TRBV5-5
clone size: .

CDR3 protein: CASSQDPQAGTPSYNEQFF
J gene: TRBJ2-1
V gene: TRBV4-3
clone size: .

CDR3 protein: CSARAQGDQYF
J gene: TRBJ2-5
V gene: TRBV20-1
clone size: .

CDR3 protein: CASSAGGSGNTIYF
J gene: TRBJ1-3
V gene: TRBV19
clone size: .

CDR3 protein: CASSLASGTGAGELFF
J gene: TRBJ2-2
V gene: TRBV5-1
clone size: once

CDR3 protein: CASSLDDPTGTQYF
J gene: TRBJ2-3
V gene: TRBV11-3
clone size: .

CDR3 protein: CASSDAASNSPLHF
J gene: TRBJ1-6
V gene: TRBV2
clone size: .

CDR3 protein: CASRLQGLNTEAFF
J gene: TRBJ1-1
V gene: TRBV19
clone size: once

CDR3 protein: CASSERTIYF
J gene: TRBJ1-3
V gene: TRBV6-1
clone size: .

CDR3 protein: CASSTTGTSETQYF
J gene: TRBJ2-5
V gene: TRBV5-6
clone size: .

CDR3 protein: CASSEFSRTIGNTIYF
J gene: TRBJ1-3
V gene: TRBV6-1
clone size: .

CDR3 protein: CASSHTSGGAPYEQYF
J gene: TRBJ2-7
V gene: TRBV3-1/TRBV3-2
clone size: .

CDR3 protein: CATSDFPSGGGTDTQYF
J gene: TRBJ2-3
V gene: TRBV24-1
clone size: .

CDR3 protein: CAIREGQLNTEAFF
J gene: TRBJ1-1
V gene: TRBV10-3
clone size: .

CDR3 protein: CASSPPSGGLSQPQHF
J gene: TRBJ1-5
V gene: TRBV7-8
clone size: .

CDR3 protein: CASSRPGTDTQYF
J gene: TRBJ2-3
V gene: TRBV6-6
clone size: .

CDR3 protein: CASSQGGGLRNEQYF
J gene: TRBJ2-7
V gene: TRBV3-1/TRBV3-2
clone size: .

CDR3 protein: CASSQGGQGFEKLFF
J gene: TRBJ1-4
V gene: TRBV14
clone size: .

CDR3 protein: CASSLGGGEGGYTF
J gene: TRBJ1-2
V gene: TRBV7-9
clone size: .

CDR3 protein: CAWTTGRWTEAFF
J gene: TRBJ1-1
V gene: TRBV30
clone size: few

CDR3 protein: CASSPPRQGYEQYF
J gene: TRBJ2-7
V gene: TRBV18
clone size: .

CDR3 protein: CASSFGSNYGYTF
J gene: TRBJ1-2
V gene: TRBV7-2
clone size: .

CDR3 protein: CASSETSGGPLSTQYF
J gene: TRBJ2-3
V gene: TRBV10-1
clone size: .

CDR3 protein: CASRQSFSGANVLTF
J gene: TRBJ2-6
V gene: TRBV19
clone size: .

CDR3 protein: CASSLGTANTGELFF
J gene: TRBJ2-2
V gene: TRBV7-2
clone size: once

CDR3 protein: CASSDRSSIYFGYTF
J gene: TRBJ1-2
V gene: TRBV19
clone size: .

CDR3 protein: CASSLPPSVARYGYTF
J gene: TRBJ1-2
V gene: TRBV7-9
clone size: few

CDR3 protein: CASSEAAHLRGNIQYF
J gene: TRBJ2-4
V gene: TRBV6-1
clone size: .

CDR3 protein: CASSEGGHTDTQYF
J gene: TRBJ2-3
V gene: TRBV6-4
clone size: many

CDR3 protein: CATSRDLGTPGTLLAKNIQYF
J gene: TRBJ2-4
V gene: TRBV15
clone size: .

CDR3 protein: CASSIYGGEEKLFF
J gene: TRBJ1-4
V gene: TRBV3-1/TRBV3-2
clone size: .

CDR3 protein: CATSDPRTSLDTQYF
J gene: TRBJ2-3
V gene: TRBV24-1
clone size: .

CDR3 protein: CASSPGTGGNNEQFF
J gene: TRBJ2-1
V gene: TRBV7-7
clone size: .

CDR3 protein: CASSQGPGNQPQHF
J gene: TRBJ1-5
V gene: TRBV19
clone size: few

CDR3 protein: CASSLGGGGAYNEQFF
J gene: TRBJ2-1
V gene: TRBV7-2
clone size: .

CDR3 protein: CATSDLDGDTDTQYF
J gene: TRBJ2-3
V gene: TRBV24-1
clone size: .

CDR3 protein: CASSESPLGTGDGQYF
J gene: TRBJ2-7
V gene: TRBV25-1
clone size: .

CDR3 protein: CASSYSSVGIQYF
J gene: TRBJ2-4
V gene: TRBV6-5
clone size: .

CDR3 protein: CSTRSGSSLYGYTF
J gene: TRBJ1-2
V gene: TRBV29-1
clone size: .

CDR3 protein: CASSDGLLGPQHF
J gene: TRBJ1-5
V gene: TRBV3-1/TRBV3-2
clone size: .

CDR3 protein: CASSLVGRANEQFF
J gene: TRBJ2-1
V gene: TRBV27
clone size: .

CDR3 protein: CASSPRLVLPEQFF
J gene: TRBJ2-1
V gene: TRBV18
clone size: .

CDR3 protein: CASSPQRTSVETQYF
J gene: TRBJ2-5
V gene: TRBV6-5
clone size: .

CDR3 protein: CASSNNRGRDTEAFF
J gene: TRBJ1-1
V gene: TRBV2
clone size: .

CDR3 protein: CAWSPNRSSGNTIYF
J gene: TRBJ1-3
V gene: TRBV30
clone size: .

CDR3 protein: CASSSGQGADTQYF
J gene: TRBJ2-3
V gene: TRBV5-1
clone size: .

CDR3 protein: CASSQELVREQYF
J gene: TRBJ2-7
V gene: TRBV4-3
clone size: .

CDR3 protein: CASRTGFGGELFF
J gene: TRBJ2-2
V gene: TRBV12-3/TRBV12-4
clone size: .

CDR3 protein: CASSQGVGRTTSYEQYF
J gene: TRBJ2-7
V gene: TRBV4-1
clone size: .

CDR3 protein: CASSLVTGGQEKLFF
J gene: TRBJ1-4
V gene: TRBV7-2
clone size: .

CDR3 protein: CASSLRQIDSGNTIYF
J gene: TRBJ1-3
V gene: TRBV5-1
clone size: .

CDR3 protein: CASSPWSTSGGYNEQFF
J gene: TRBJ2-1
V gene: TRBV14
clone size: .

CDR3 protein: CASSPRTFGETQYF
J gene: TRBJ2-5
V gene: TRBV7-9
clone size: .

CDR3 protein: CASSSLQLLSGANVLTF
J gene: TRBJ2-6
V gene: TRBV7-9
clone size: .

CDR3 protein: CASSQVGTDRNQPQHF
J gene: TRBJ1-5
V gene: TRBV5-6
clone size: .

CDR3 protein: CATLAPWGNSGYTF
J gene: TRBJ1-2
V gene: TRBV2
clone size: .